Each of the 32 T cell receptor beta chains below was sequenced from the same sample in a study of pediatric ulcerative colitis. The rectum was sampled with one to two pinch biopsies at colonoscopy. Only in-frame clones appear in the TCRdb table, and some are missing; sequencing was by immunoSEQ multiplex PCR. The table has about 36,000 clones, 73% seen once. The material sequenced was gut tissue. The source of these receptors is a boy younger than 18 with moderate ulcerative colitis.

The CDR3 loop reads CASSPTTTADYGYTF. The CDR3 coding sequence is TGTGCCAGCAGCCCAACCACCACAGCCGACTATGGCTACACCTTC. V gene TRBV7-3 combines with J gene TRBJ1-2; D gene unclear. In germline, CDR1 is SGHTA, CDR2 FQGTGA. This CDR3 contains 15 residues. V was clipped by 5 bases and J by 3 bases, with 16 bases between them.

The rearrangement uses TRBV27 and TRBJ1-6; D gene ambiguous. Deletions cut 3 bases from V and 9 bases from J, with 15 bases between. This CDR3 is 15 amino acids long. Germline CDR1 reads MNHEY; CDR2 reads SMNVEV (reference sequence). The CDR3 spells CASSFGFKLGSPLHF. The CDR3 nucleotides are TGTGCCAGCAGTTTTGGTTTCAAACTCGGTTCACCCCTCCACTTT.

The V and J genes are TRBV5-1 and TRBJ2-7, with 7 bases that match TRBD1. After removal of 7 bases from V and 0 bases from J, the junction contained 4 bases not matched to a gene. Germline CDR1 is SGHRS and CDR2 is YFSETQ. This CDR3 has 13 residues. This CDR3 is CASFGTDSYEQYF. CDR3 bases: TGCGCCAGCTTCGGGACAGACTCCTACGAGCAGTACTTC.

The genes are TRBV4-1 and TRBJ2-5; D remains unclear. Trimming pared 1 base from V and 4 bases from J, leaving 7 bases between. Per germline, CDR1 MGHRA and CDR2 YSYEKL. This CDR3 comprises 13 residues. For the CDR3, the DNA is TGCGCCAGCAGCCAAGGGGTTCGAGAGACCCAGTACTTC. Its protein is CASSQGVRETQYF.

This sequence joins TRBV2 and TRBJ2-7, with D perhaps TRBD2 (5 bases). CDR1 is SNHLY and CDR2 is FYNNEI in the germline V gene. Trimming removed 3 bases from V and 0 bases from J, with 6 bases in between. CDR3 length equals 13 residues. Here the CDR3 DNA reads TGTGCCAGCAGTGAGGAGGCCTCCTACGAGCAGTACTTC. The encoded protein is CASSEEASYEQYF.

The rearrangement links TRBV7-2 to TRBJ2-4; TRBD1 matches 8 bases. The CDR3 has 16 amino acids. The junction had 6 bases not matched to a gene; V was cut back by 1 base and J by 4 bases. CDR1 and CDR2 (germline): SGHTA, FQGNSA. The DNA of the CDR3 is TGTGCCAGCAGCTTAGGGACAGGGACAATTAAAAACATTCAGTACTTC. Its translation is CASSLGTGTIKNIQYF.

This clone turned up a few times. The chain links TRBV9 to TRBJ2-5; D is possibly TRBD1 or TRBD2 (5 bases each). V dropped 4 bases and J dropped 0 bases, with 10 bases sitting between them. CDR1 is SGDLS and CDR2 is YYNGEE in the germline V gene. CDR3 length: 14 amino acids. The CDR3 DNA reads TGTGCCAGCAGCCCCCGGGGCGACCAAGAGACCCAGTACTTC. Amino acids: CASSPRGDQETQYF. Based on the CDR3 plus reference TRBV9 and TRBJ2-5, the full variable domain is DSGVTQTPKHLITATGQRVTLRCSPRSGDLSVYWYQQSLDQGLQFLIQYYNGEERAKGNILERFSAQQFPDLHSELNLSSLELGDSALYFCASSPRGDQETQYFGPGTRLLVL.

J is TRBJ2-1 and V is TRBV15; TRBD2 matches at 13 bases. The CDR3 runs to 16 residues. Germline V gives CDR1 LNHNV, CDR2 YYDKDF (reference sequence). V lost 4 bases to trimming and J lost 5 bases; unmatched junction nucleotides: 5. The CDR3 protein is CATSISGLAGNNEQFF. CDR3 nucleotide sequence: TGTGCCACCAGCATTTCGGGACTAGCGGGAAACAATGAGCAGTTCTTC.

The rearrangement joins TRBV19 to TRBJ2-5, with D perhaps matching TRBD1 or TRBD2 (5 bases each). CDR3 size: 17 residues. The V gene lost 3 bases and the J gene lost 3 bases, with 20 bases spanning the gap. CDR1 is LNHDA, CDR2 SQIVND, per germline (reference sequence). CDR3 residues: CASSISPLGVGEETQYF. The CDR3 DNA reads TGTGCCAGTAGTATCAGCCCGTTGGGGGTAGGGGAAGAGACCCAGTACTTC.

For the CDR3, the DNA is TGTGCCAGCAGCTCCTACAGGGGGAACCAAGAGACCCAGTACTTC. Translating it yields CASSSYRGNQETQYF. This sequence joins TRBV9 and TRBJ2-5; TRBD1 aligns across 8 bases. Germline V lookup: CDR1 SGDLS, CDR2 YYNGEE. V dropped 4 bases and J dropped 0; count of bases not matched to a gene: 5. This CDR3 is 15 amino acids long. Supplemented by reference TRBV9 and TRBJ2-5, the full variable domain reads DSGVTQTPKHLITATGQRVTLRCSPRSGDLSVYWYQQSLDQGLQFLIQYYNGEERAKGNILERFSAQQFPDLHSELNLSSLELGDSALYFCASSSYRGNQETQYFGPGTRLLVL.

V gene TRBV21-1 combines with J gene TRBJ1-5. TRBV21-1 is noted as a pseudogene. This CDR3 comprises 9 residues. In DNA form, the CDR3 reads TGTGCCAAAGGAGTGCCCCAGCATTTT. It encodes CAKGVPQHF.

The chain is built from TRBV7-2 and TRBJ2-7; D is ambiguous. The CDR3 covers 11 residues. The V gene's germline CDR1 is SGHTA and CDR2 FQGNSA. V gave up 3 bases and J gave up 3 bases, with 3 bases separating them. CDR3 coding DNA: TGTGCCAGCAGCTTCTACTACGAGCAGTACTTC. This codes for CASSFYYEQYF.

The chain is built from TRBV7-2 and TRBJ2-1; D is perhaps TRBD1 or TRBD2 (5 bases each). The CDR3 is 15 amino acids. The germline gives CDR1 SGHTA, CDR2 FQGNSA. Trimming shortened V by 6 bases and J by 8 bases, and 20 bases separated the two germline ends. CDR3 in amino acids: CASRRMAGRGDEQFF. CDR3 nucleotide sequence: TGTGCCAGCAGGAGGATGGCAGGGAGAGGGGATGAGCAGTTCTTC.

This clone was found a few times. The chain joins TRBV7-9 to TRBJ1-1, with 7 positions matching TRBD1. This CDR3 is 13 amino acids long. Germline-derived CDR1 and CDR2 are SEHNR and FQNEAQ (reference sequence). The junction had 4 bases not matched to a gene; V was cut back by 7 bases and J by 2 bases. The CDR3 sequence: CASTRDSNTEAFF. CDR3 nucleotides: TGTGCCAGCACCAGGGACAGTAACACTGAAGCTTTCTTT. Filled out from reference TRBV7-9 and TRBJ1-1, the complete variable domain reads DTGVSQNPRHKITKRGQNVTFRCDPISEHNRLYWYRQTLGQGPEFLTYFQNEAQLEKSRLLSDRFSAERPKGSFSTLEIQRTEQGDSAMYLCASTRDSNTEAFFGQGTRLTVV.

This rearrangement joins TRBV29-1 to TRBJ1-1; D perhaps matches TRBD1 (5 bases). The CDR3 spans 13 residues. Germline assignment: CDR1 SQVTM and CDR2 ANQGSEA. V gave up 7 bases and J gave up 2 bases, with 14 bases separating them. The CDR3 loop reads CSAEGRANTEAFF. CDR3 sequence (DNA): TGCAGCGCCGAGGGGAGGGCAAACACTGAAGCTTTCTTT.

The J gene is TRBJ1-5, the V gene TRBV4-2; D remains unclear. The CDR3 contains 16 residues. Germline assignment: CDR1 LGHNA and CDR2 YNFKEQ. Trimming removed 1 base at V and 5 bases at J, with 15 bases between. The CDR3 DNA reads TGTGCCAGCAGCCAAGTCTACGGGAACCCCGATCAGCCCCAGCATTTT. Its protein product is CASSQVYGNPDQPQHF.

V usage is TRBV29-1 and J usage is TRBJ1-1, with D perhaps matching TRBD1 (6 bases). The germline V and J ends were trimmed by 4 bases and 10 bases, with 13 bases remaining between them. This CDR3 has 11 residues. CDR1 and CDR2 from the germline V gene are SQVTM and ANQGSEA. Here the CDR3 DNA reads TGCAGCGTTGTCTCAGGGGTCGGAGCTTTCTTT. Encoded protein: CSVVSGVGAFF.

The CDR3 sequence is CASSFLGGGYNSPLHF. In DNA form, the CDR3 reads TGTGCCAGCAGCTTCCTAGGAGGAGGGTATAATTCACCCCTCCACTTT. The chain links TRBV7-8 to TRBJ1-6; D is unresolved. The CDR3 is 16 residues long. Germline CDR1 reads SGHVS; CDR2 reads FQNEAQ. With 3 bases removed from V and 4 bases from J, the gap between germline ends came to 13 bases. The full variable domain, rest sourced from reference TRBV7-8 and TRBJ1-6, is GAGVSQSPRYKVAKRGQDVALRCDPISGHVSLFWYQQALGQGPEFLTYFQNEAQLDKSGLPSDRFFAERPEGSVSTLKIQRTQQEDSAVYLCASSFLGGGYNSPLHFGNGTRLTVT.

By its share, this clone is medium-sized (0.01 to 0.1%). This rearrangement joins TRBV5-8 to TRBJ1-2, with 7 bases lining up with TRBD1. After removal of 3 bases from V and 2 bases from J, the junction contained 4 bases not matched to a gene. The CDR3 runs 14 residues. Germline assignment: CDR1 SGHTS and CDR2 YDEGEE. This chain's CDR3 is CASSWTDRNYGYTF. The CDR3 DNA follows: TGTGCCAGCAGCTGGACGGACAGGAACTATGGCTACACCTTC. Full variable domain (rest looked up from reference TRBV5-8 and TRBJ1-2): EAGVTQSPTHLIKTRGQQATLRCSPISGHTSVYWYQQALGLGLQFLLWYDEGEERNRGNFPPRFSGRQFPNYSSELNVNALELEDSALYLCASSWTDRNYGYTFGSGTRLTVV.

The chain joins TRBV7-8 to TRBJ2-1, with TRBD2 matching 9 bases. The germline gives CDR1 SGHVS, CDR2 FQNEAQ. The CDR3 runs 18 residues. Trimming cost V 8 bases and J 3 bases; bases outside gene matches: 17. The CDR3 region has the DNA TGTGCCAGCCCTCCGGAGTGGCGGGGGGGCCGTAGCTACAATGAGCAGTTCTTC. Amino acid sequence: CASPPEWRGGRSYNEQFF. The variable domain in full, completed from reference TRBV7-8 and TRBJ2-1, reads GAGVSQSPRYKVAKRGQDVALRCDPISGHVSLFWYQQALGQGPEFLTYFQNEAQLDKSGLPSDRFFAERPEGSVSTLKIQRTQQEDSAVYLCASPPEWRGGRSYNEQFFGPGTRLTVL.

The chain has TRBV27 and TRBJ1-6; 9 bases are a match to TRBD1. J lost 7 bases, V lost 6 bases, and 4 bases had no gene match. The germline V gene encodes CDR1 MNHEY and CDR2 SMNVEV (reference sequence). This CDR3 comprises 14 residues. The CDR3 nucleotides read TGTGCCAGCAGGGTCGGACAGGGGAATTCACCCCTCCACTTT. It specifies CASRVGQGNSPLHF.

The CDR3 coding sequence is TGTGCCAGCAGGCGGGGGGTTCTGTTTTTT. Protein: CASRRGVLFF. V and J are TRBV6-1 and TRBJ2-2; 8 bases are a match to TRBD2. V gave up 6 bases and J gave up 14 bases; unmatched junction bases: 2. The CDR3 sequence is 10 residues long. Per germline, CDR1 MNHNS and CDR2 SASEGT.

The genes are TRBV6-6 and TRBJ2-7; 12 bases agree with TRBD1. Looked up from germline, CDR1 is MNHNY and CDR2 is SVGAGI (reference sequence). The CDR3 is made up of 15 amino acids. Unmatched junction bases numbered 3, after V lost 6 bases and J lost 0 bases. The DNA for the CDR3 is TGTGCCAGCAGACAGGGACAGGGGGCCTCCTACGAGCAGTACTTC. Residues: CASRQGQGASYEQYF.

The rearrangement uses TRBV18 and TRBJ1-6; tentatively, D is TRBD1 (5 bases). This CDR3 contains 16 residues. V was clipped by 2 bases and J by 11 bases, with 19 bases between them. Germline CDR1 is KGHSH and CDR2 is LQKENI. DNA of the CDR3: TGTGCCAGCTCACCAGCCTTAGGAGGGGTTTTAACACCCCTCCACTTT. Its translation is CASSPALGGVLTPLHF.

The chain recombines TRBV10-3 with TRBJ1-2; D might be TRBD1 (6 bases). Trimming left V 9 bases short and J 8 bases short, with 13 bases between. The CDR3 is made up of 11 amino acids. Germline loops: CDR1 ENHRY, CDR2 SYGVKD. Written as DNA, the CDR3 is TGTGCCATTACAGGGTTGCGCGGCTACACCTTC. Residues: CAITGLRGYTF.

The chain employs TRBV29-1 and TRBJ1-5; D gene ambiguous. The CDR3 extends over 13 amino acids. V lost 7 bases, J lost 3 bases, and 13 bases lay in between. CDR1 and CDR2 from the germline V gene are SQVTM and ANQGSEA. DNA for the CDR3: TGCAGCGCTATTTCGGGGATCAATCAGCCCCAGCATTTT. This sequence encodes CSAISGINQPQHF.

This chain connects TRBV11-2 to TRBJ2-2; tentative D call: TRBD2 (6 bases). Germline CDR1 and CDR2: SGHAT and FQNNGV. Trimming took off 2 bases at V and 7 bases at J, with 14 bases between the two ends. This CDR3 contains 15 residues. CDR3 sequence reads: CASSLYGGRGGELFF. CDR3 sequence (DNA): TGTGCCAGCAGCTTATACGGTGGGCGGGGCGGGGAGCTGTTTTTT.

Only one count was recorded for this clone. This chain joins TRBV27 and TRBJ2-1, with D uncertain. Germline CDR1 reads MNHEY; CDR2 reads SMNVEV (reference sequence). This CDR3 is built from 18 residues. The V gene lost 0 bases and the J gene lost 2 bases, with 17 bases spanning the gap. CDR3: CASSLSDRSAVTYNEQFF. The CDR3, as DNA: TGTGCCAGCAGTTTATCTGACCGTTCGGCGGTGACCTACAATGAGCAGTTCTTC.

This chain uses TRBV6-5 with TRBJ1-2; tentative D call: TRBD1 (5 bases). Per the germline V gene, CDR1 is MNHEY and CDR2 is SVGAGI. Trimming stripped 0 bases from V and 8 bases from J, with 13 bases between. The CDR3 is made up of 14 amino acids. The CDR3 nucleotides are TGTGCCAGCAGTTACTCGAACGGGGCGGAGGGCTACACCTTC. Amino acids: CASSYSNGAEGYTF.

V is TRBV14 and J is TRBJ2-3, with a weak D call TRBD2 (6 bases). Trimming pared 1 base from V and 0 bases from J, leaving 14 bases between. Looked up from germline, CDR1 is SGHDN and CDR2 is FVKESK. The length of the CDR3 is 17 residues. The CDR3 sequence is CASSQVLGSGSTDTQYF. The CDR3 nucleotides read TGTGCCAGCAGCCAAGTGTTGGGTAGCGGAAGCACAGATACGCAGTATTTT.

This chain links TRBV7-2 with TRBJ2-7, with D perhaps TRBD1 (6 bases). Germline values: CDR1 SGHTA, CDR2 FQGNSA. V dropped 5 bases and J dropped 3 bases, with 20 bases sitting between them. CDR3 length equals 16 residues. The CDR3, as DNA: TGTGCCAGCAGCCCAACGACCGGGGCCAGGGGCTACGAGCAGTACTTC. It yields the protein CASSPTTGARGYEQYF.

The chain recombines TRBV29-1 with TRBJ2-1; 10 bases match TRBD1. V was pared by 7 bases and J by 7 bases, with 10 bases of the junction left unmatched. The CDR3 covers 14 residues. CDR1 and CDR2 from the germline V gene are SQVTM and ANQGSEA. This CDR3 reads CSAEDRGLGNEQFF. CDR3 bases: TGCAGCGCCGAAGACAGGGGGCTGGGGAATGAGCAGTTCTTC.